This section outlines one T cell receptor beta chain sequence together with its context. The antigen it binds to is not known. Base qualities are not recorded, but no much larger clone differs from it by a single base. To be included, a participant needed at least one PBMC sample from before ART initiation plus at least two post-ART samples. Treatment was received in the United States of America by all participants with HIV. Cryopreserved samples of about 0.95-11 million PBMC were thawed and washed before DNA extraction. At the time of the earliest PBMC sample, participants with HIV were aged between roughly 23 and 60 years. PBMC samples were contributed by each participant from 1-4 timepoints before ART initiation and 2-8 timepoints after ART initiation, with a median of 7 samples. Serial HIV viral load, CD4+ T-cell count, ART history and demographic data were obtained for every participant. Genomic DNA was extracted from unsorted PBMC with a Qiagen kit on a QIAcube, processed in batches of 12 samples.

The immunoSEQ hsTCRB v3.0 assay was used at survey level resolution for TRB variable region sequencing. The target sequencing depth for TRB was about 40,000-55,000 T-cell genomes per sample. Pooled TRB libraries were sequenced on an Illumina MiSeq with a v3 150-cycle kit. The original methods were these. Repertoire analysis was performed in R inside a reproducible Nextflow workflow that covered QC, data transformation and analysis. LymphoSeq2, an R package for exploring AIRR-Seq data, was used to implement the custom analyses. Several samples that produced fewer than 5000 total TRB sequences were removed, so under 200 HIV repertoires were analyzed. Among the 200 or so HIV repertoires that were kept, 59 were collected before ART initiation and more than 120 were collected after ART initiation. Each repertoire was downsampled to 5000 TRB nucleotide sequences, and summary statistics were averaged across 100 downsampling iterations. TRB sequences were retained for analysis only if CDR3 regions of at least seven amino acids were present. Diversity was assessed using a clonality score derived from Shannon entropy and using the Gini coefficient. In the repertoire networks, any two of the top 5000 CDR3 amino acid sequences were linked whenever the two sequences differed by an edit distance of one. GLIPH2 predicted antigen specificity groups and MHC restriction for TRB CDR3 amino acid sequences. CDR3 amino acid sequences were matched against VDJdb and McPAS-TCR to flag known CMV, EBV, HIV or tissue antigen associations. Pre-ART, post-ART and control groups were compared with Wilcoxon signed-rank tests and Holm-Bonferroni correction. The table was pulled from immuneACCESS by TCRdb, which kept in-frame rearrangements only. Such tables lose some clones; where checked, under half of the loss comes from unresolved V genes, and the rest has no known cause. D and trimming come from the DNA, and the V and J calls and clone size come from that table. The sample contains 13,000 to 15,000 clones, roughly 80% of them found a single time. The ten largest clones take up approximately 15% of the sample.

The CDR3 measures 15 amino acids from cysteine to phenylalanine. The DNA shown is the 45-base CDR3, in frame from base 1. The germline V end is reduced by 5 bases and the J end by 2 bases; junction bases left unmatched: 8. CDR1 and CDR2, per the germline V gene (reference sequence), are LNHDA and SQIVND. This record comes from a study of long-term antiretroviral therapy in people with HIV (dated 2022 in TCRdb). Looking at the study overall: Collection of the earliest samples took place about a decade ahead of the 2015 WHO recommendation for immediate ART, at a time when ART was typically delayed until CD4 counts fell. A retrospective serial study tested whether changes in peripheral blood TRB repertoire composition and diversity were associated with ART initiation and durable HIV suppression. A total of 192 cryopreserved PBMC samples were contributed to the cohort by 30 adults with confirmed HIV infection, with samples collected serially over a mean of roughly six years (range 1-12). Of the 30 participants with HIV, approximately twelve were female. No cross-contamination during QIAcube processing was shown when test extractions of a monoclonal T-cell line were performed alongside fewer than 40 polyclonal samples.

Broad study findings and their caveats: Since PBMC availability was limited, sequencing covered only the TCR beta chain, with no alpha chain pairing. Starting ART was linked to a significant rise in TRB diversity, yet even after long-term ART the diversity remained significantly lower than in transplant donor controls. The repertoire was dominated across all time points by expanded TRB clones identified before ART initiation, although this dominance was seen to fluctuate and to decrease in many PLHIV after ART. The samples span the years 2004 to 2017, and the ART regimens used may be less effective than current regimens. Inferences about post-ART repertoire changes were limited because no data were available on ART adherence, viral resistance or therapy changes. Narrower CDR3 length ranges were observed in HIV repertoires than in controls, and an antigen-experienced repertoire with only a slight naive shift after ART was suggested by the network structure. Because pre-ART samples had limited cell numbers, unsorted PBMC were profiled rather than sorted CD4+ and CD8+ T cells.

The chain is made from TRBV19 and TRBJ2-7, with 8 bases in between that match TRBD2. The sequencing used unsorted PBMCs, collected 1.8 years before starting antiretroviral therapy. The receptor comes from a woman between 35 and 50 years old with HIV. The nucleotides are TGTGCCAGTAGTGCGTACGGGAGGGGCCCCTACGAGCAGTACTTC. The translation is CASSAYGRGPYEQYF.